This TCR beta chain came from a study of tumor and adjacent non-tumor tissue in lung cancer. RNA was extracted from bulk tissue without any cell sorting. Distant lung tissue was collected more than 3 cm away from the tumor edge. Between August and November 2014, newly diagnosed, chemotherapy-naive lung cancer patients underwent thoracic surgery in China. This clonotype was detected many times. TCRbeta libraries were built with three rounds of nested PCR, modified from ARM-PCR. TCRdb processed the multiplex PCR reads anew with MiXCR; each CDR3 protein has one entry. The data hold about 110,000 distinct CDR3 sequences, with 60% to 80% observed a single time. The CDR3 runs 18 residues. J gave up 0 bases and V 1 base, and 11 bases lay outside the gene matches. Germline assignment: CDR1 SGHNT and CDR2 YENEEA.

The V and J genes are TRBV11-3 and TRBJ2-7; TRBD2 matches 8 bases. The sample consisted of distant non-tumor lung tissue. The source of this sequence is a man in his 60s with non-small cell lung cancer. CDR3 in DNA: TGTGCCAGCAGCTTAGTCAGGGCGGGAGGACTGGGCTCCTACGAGCAGTACTTC. Protein sequence: CASSLVRAGGLGSYEQYF.